The text below deals with one TCR beta chain. The antigen is undetermined. Other nucleotide sequences from this sample produce the same CDR3. Execution of the assay was at deep level. The protocol was immunoSEQ multiplex PCR, while the TCRdb copy is restricted to in-frame clones and leaves out a portion. The table includes 1.5 million to 2.5 million clones, approximately 94% detected once. The germline V and J ends were trimmed by 1 base and 2 bases, with 3 bases remaining between them. The germline V gene has CDR1 GTSNPN and CDR2 SVGIG (reference sequence). The CDR3 consists of 11 residues. CD45RO-negative, CCR7-selected cells formed the naive CD8 fraction, which excluded terminally differentiated effector memory CD45RA+ cells. This sample was taken from a study of shared clonotypes between healthy human individuals. Findings and limits, study-wide: The sharing of approximately 4.6% of naive CD4 clonotypes was seen across several donors. Larger estimated richness was generally recorded for naive subsets relative to memory subsets.

Sequenced: naive CD8+ T cells sorted from blood. This receptor was identified in a man aged 18-30 years in good health. V usage is TRBV30 and J usage is TRBJ2-7; D is ambiguous. CDR3 DNA: TGTGCCTGGAGTGGGACCTACGAGCAGTACTTC. Translated, it gives CAWSGTYEQYF.